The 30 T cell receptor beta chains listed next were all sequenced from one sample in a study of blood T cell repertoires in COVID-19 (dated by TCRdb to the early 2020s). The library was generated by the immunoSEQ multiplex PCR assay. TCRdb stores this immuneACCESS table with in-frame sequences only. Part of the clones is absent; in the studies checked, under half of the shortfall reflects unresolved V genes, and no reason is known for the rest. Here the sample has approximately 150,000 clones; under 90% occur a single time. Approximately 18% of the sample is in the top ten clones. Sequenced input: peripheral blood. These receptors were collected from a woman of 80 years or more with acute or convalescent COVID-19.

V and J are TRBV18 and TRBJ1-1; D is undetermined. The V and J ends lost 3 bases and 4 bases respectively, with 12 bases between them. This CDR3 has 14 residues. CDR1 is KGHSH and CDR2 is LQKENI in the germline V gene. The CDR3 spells CASSPDKLLTEAFF. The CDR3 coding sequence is TGTGCCAGCTCACCCGACAAATTACTCACTGAAGCTTTCTTT. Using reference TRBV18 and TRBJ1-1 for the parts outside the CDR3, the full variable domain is NAGVMQNPRHLVRRRGQEARLRCSPMKGHSHVYWYRQLPEEGLKFMVYLQKENIIDESGMPKERFSAEFPKEGPSILRIQQVVRGDSAAYFCASSPDKLLTEAFFGQGTRLTVV.

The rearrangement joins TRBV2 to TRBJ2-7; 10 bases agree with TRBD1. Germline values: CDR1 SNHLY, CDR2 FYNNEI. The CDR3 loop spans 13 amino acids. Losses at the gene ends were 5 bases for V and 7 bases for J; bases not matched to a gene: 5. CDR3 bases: TGTGCCAGCAGTTTCGACAGGGGGCTTGAGCAGTACTTC. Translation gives CASSFDRGLEQYF.

The CDR3, as DNA: TGTGCCAGCAGCAAAAGCGGGAGTGGGTACGAGCAGTACTTC. This gives the protein CASSKSGSGYEQYF. The chain joins TRBV5-6 to TRBJ2-7, with 8 bases matching TRBD2. This CDR3 spans 14 amino acids. CDR1 and CDR2 (germline): SGHDT, YYEEEE. The V gene end was trimmed by 4 bases and the J gene end by 4 bases; junction bases not matched to a gene: 7. The variable domain in full, completed from reference TRBV5-6 and TRBJ2-7, reads DAGVTQSPTHLIKTRGQQVTLRCSPKSGHDTVSWYQQALGQGPQFIFQYYEEEERQRGNFPDRFSGHQFPNYSSELNVNALLLGDSALYLCASSKSGSGYEQYFGPGTRLTVT.

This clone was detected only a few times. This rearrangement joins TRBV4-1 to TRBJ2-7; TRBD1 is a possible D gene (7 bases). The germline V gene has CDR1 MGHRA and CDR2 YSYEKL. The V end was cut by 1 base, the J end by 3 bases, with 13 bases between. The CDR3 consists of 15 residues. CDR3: CASSQVGGGRYEQYF. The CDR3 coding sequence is TGCGCCAGCAGCCAAGTTGGAGGGGGCCGCTACGAGCAGTACTTC.

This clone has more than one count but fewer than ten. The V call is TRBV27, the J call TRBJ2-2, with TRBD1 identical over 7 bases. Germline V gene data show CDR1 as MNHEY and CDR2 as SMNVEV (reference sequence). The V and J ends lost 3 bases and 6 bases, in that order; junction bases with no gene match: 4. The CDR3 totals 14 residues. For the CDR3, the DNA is TGTGCCAGCAGTTTGACAGGGTTTTCCGGGGAGCTGTTTTTT. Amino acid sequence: CASSLTGFSGELFF.

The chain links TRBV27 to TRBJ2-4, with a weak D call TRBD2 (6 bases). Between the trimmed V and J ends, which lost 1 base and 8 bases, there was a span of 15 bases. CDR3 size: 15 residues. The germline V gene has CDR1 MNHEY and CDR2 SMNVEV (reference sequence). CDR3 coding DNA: TGTGCCAGCAGTTTATTATACGGGAGTACGTACATTCAGTACTTC. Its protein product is CASSLLYGSTYIQYF.

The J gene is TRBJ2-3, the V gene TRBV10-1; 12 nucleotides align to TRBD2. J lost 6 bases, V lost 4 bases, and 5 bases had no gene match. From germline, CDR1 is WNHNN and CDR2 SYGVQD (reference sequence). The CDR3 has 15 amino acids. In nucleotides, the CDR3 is TGCGCCAGCAGTGGACTAGCGGGAGTGAGGGATACGCAGTATTTT. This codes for CASSGLAGVRDTQYF.

DNA of the CDR3: TGTGCCAGCAGCGTATGGGGACAGGGTGGCTATGGCTACACCTTC. Residues: CASSVWGQGGYGYTF. The chain couples TRBV9 to TRBJ1-2; 9 bases agree with TRBD1. V shed 1 base, J shed 4 bases, and the junction held 5 bases outside the gene matches. CDR3 size: 15 residues. In germline, CDR1 is SGDLS, CDR2 YYNGEE. Combining the CDR3 with reference TRBV9 and TRBJ1-2 gives the whole variable domain DSGVTQTPKHLITATGQRVTLRCSPRSGDLSVYWYQQSLDQGLQFLIQYYNGEERAKGNILERFSAQQFPDLHSELNLSSLELGDSALYFCASSVWGQGGYGYTFGSGTRLTVV.

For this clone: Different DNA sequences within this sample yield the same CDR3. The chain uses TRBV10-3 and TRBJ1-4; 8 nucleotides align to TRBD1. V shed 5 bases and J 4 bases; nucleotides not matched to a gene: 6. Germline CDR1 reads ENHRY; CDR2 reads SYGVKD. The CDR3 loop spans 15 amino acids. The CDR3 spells CAISKTGAVNEKLFF. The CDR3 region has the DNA TGTGCCATCAGTAAGACAGGGGCCGTTAATGAAAAACTGTTTTTT.

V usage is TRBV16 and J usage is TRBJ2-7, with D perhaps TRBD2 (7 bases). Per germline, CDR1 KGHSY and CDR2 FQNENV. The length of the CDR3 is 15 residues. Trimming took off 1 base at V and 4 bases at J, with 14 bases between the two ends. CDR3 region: CASSQWEGTRYEQYF. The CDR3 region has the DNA TGTGCCAGCAGCCAATGGGAGGGGACAAGGTACGAGCAGTACTTC. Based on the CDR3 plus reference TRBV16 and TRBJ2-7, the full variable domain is GEEVAQTPKHLVRGEGQKAKLYCAPIKGHSYVFWYQQVLKNEFKFLISFQNENVFDETGMPKERFSAKCLPNSPCSLEIQATKLEDSAVYFCASSQWEGTRYEQYFGPGTRLTVT.

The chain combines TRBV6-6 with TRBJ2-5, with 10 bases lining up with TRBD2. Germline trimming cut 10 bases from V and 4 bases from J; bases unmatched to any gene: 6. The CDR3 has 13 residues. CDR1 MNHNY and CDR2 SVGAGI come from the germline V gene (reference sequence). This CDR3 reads CAIHGLAAETQYF. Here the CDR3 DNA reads TGTGCCATTCACGGACTAGCGGCAGAGACCCAGTACTTC.

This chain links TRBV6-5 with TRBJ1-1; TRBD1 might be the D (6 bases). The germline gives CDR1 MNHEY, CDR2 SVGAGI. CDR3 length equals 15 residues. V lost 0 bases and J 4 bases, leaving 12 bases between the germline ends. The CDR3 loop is CASSYSILRGTEAFF. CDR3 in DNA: TGTGCCAGCAGTTACTCGATACTCAGGGGCACTGAAGCTTTCTTT.

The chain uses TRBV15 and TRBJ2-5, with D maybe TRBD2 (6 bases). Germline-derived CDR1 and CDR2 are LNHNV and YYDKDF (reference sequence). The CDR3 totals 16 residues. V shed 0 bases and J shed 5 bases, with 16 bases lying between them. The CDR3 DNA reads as TGTGCCACCAGCAGAGAACCCCGCGGAGGGCGGGAGACCCAGTACTTC. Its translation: CATSREPRGGRETQYF.

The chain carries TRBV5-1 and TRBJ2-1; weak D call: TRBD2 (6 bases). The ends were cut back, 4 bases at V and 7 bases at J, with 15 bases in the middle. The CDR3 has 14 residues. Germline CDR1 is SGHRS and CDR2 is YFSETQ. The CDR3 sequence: CASSRSREQNEQFF. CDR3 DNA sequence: TGCGCCAGCAGCCGAAGTCGGGAGCAAAATGAGCAGTTCTTC.

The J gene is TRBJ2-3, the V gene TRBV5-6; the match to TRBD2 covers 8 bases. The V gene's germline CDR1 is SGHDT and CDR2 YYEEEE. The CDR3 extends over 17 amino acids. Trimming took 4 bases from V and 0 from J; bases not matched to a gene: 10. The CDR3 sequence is CASSPFGRGASTDTQYF. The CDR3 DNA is TGTGCCAGCAGCCCTTTTGGGCGGGGGGCTAGCACAGATACGCAGTATTTT.

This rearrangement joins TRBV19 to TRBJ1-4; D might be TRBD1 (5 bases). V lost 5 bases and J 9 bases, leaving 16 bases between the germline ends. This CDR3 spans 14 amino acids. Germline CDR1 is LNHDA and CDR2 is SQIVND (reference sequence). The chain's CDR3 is CASSARMEGKKLFF. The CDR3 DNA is TGTGCCAGTAGTGCACGGATGGAGGGGAAAAAACTGTTTTTT.

The CDR3 reads CASMPYGTGVNQPQHF. Here the CDR3 DNA reads TGTGCCAGTATGCCATATGGGACAGGGGTCAATCAGCCCCAGCATTTT. This rearrangement joins TRBV19 to TRBJ1-5; 10 nucleotides match TRBD1. This CDR3 has 16 amino acids. Germline V gene data show CDR1 as LNHDA and CDR2 as SQIVND (reference sequence). Trimming took 7 bases from V and 3 from J; bases not matched to a gene: 9.

The CDR3 reads CASSLLDFPETQYF. The CDR3 coding sequence is TGTGCCAGCAGCTTATTGGACTTCCCAGAGACCCAGTACTTC. The chain joins TRBV7-9 to TRBJ2-5; possible D gene TRBD2, 5 bases. Trimming removed 2 bases at V and 4 bases at J, with 11 bases between. The CDR3 length is 14 residues. Looked up from germline, CDR1 is SEHNR and CDR2 is FQNEAQ (reference sequence).

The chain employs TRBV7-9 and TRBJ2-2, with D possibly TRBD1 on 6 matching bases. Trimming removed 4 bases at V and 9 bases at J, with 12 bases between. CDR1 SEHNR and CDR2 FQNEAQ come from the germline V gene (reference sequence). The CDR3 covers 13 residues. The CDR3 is CASSSGEFRELFF. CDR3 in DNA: TGTGCCAGCAGCTCAGGGGAGTTCAGGGAGCTGTTTTTT.

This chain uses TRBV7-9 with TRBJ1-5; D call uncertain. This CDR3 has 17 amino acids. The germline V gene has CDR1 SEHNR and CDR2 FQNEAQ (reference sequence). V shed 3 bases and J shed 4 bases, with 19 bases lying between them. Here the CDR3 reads CASSFFDLRGGNQPQHF. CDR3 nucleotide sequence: TGTGCCAGCAGCTTTTTCGACCTCCGGGGAGGAAATCAGCCCCAGCATTTT.

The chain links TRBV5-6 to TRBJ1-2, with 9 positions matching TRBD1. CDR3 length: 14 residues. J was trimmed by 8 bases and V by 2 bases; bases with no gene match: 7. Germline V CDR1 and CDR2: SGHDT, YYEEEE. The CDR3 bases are TGTGCCAGCAGCTTAGGACAGGGGATGAGCGGCTACACCTTC. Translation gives CASSLGQGMSGYTF.

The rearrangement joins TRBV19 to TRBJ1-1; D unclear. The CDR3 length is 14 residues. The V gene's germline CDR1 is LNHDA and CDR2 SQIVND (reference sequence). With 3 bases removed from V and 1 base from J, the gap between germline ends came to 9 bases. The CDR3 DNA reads TGTGCCAGTAGTATTAATGGGAGGAACACTGAAGCTTTCTTT. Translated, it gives CASSINGRNTEAFF.

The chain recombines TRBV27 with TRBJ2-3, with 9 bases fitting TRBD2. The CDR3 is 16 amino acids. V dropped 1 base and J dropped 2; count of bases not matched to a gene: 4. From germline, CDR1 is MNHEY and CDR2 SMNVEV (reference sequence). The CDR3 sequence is CASSLWGGGDTDTQYF. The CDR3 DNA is TGTGCCAGCAGTTTATGGGGCGGGGGGGACACAGATACGCAGTATTTT.

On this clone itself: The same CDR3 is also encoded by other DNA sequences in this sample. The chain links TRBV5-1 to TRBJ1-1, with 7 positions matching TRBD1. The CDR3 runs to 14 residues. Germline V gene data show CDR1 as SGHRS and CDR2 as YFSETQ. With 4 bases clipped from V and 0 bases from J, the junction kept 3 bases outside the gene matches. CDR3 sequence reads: CASSPGTVNTEAFF. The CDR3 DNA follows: TGCGCCAGCAGCCCCGGGACAGTGAACACTGAAGCTTTCTTT. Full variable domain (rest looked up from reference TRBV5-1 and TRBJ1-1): KAGVTQTPRYLIKTRGQQVTLSCSPISGHRSVSWYQQTPGQGLQFLFEYFSETQRNKGNFPGRFSGRQFSNSRSEMNVSTLELGDSALYLCASSPGTVNTEAFFGQGTRLTVV.

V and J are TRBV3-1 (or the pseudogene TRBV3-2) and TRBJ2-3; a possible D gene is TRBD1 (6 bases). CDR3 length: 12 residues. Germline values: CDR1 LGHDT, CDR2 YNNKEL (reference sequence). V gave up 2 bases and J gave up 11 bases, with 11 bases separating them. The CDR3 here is CASSQPGQQQYF. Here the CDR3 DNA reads TGTGCCAGCAGCCAACCGGGACAACAGCAGTATTTT.

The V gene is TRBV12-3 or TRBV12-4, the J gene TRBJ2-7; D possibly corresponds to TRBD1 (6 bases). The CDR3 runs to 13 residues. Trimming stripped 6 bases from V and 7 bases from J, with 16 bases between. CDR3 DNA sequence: TGTGCCAGCAGCGACCAAGACAGGTGGGAGCAGTACTTC. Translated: CASSDQDRWEQYF.

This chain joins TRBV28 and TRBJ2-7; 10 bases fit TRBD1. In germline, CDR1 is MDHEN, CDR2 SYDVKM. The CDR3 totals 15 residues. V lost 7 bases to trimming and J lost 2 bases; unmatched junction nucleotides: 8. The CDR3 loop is CASTKPGQGTYEQYF. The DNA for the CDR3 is TGTGCCAGCACGAAACCGGGACAGGGGACCTACGAGCAGTACTTC.

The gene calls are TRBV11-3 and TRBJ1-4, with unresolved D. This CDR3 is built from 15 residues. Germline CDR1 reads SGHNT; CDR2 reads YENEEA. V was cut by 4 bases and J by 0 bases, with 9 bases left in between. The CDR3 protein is CASSSYRATNEKLFF. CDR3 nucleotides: TGTGCCAGCAGCTCATACAGAGCAACTAATGAAAAACTGTTTTTT.

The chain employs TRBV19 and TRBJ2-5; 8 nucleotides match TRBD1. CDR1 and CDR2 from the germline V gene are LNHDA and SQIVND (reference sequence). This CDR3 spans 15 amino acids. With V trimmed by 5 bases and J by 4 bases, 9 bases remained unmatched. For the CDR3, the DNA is TGTGCCAGTAGTTCATCCGGACAGGGCCGAGAGACCCAGTACTTC. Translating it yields CASSSSGQGRETQYF.

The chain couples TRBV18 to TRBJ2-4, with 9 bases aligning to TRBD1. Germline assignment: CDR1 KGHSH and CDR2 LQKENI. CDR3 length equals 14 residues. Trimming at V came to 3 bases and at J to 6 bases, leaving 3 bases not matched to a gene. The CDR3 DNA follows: TGTGCCAGCTCACCCACGACAGGGGGAAACATTCAGTACTTC. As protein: CASSPTTGGNIQYF.